The 8 T cell receptor beta chains below were found in one sample sequenced in a study of blood T cell repertoires in COVID-19. Using immunoSEQ multiplex PCR, the repertoire was profiled, and TCRdb retains in-frame clones only, with some absent. This sample has roughly 190,000 clones; approximately 84% occur once, and the top ten carry around 2.4%. The source material was peripheral blood. These receptors came from a human donor with acute or convalescent COVID-19. The donor label of this sample is uncertain.

The chain joins TRBV6-5 to TRBJ2-1; TRBD1 might be the D (5 bases). V lost 0 bases, J lost 7 bases, and 10 bases lay in between. The CDR3 has 14 residues. Germline V gene sequence: CDR1 MNHEY, CDR2 SVGAGI. CDR3 DNA: TGTGCCAGCAGTTACTCGGCAGGGTCGAATGAGCAGTTCTTC. Amino acid sequence: CASSYSAGSNEQFF.

This clone was seen a single time. This chain links TRBV3-1 (or the pseudogene TRBV3-2) with TRBJ1-1; D is ambiguous. The V end was cut by 1 base, the J end by 4 bases, with 7 bases between. The germline V gene has CDR1 LGHDT and CDR2 YNNKEL (reference sequence). This CDR3 region has 13 residues. This CDR3 is CASSQAVGTEAFF. The CDR3 nucleotides read TGTGCCAGCAGCCAAGCTGTCGGCACTGAAGCTTTCTTT.

This clone occurred a few times. Written as DNA, the CDR3 is TGTGCCTGGAGAGGAGGGACAGAGAACACTGAAGCTTTCTTT. Translating gives CAWRGGTENTEAFF. The chain couples TRBV30 to TRBJ1-1; TRBD1 matches at 7 bases. The CDR3 has 14 amino acids. CDR1 and CDR2 (germline): GTSNPN, SVGIG (reference sequence). V shed 3 bases, J shed 1 base, and the junction held 5 bases outside the gene matches.

V and J are TRBV19 and TRBJ1-5; weak D call: TRBD1 (6 bases). The germline gives CDR1 LNHDA, CDR2 SQIVND (reference sequence). The CDR3 totals 13 residues. V was cut by 5 bases and J by 3 bases, with 8 bases left in between. The CDR3 DNA is TGTGCCAGTAGTGGACAGCTCAATCAGCCCCAGCATTTT. It encodes CASSGQLNQPQHF.

The chain recombines TRBV11-3 with TRBJ1-6, with TRBD1 matching 8 bases. The junction had 5 bases not matched to a gene; V was cut back by 5 bases and J by 8 bases. This CDR3 region has 14 residues. Germline V gives CDR1 SGHNT, CDR2 YENEEA. In DNA form, the CDR3 reads TGTGCCAGCAGCATGACAGGGGTAGATTCACCCCTCCACTTT. Translation gives CASSMTGVDSPLHF.

J is TRBJ2-7 and V is TRBV19; D call uncertain. This CDR3 has 13 amino acids. Trimming cost V 3 bases and J 3 bases, with 9 bases left between them. Germline V gene data show CDR1 as LNHDA and CDR2 as SQIVND (reference sequence). CDR3: CASSIPGSYEQYF. CDR3 DNA sequence: TGTGCCAGTAGTATCCCAGGTAGCTACGAGCAGTACTTC.

The CDR3 protein is CASSVPGGRNEQFF. The CDR3 nucleotides read TGTGCCAGCAGTGTCCCGGGAGGTCGGAATGAGCAGTTCTTC. The rearrangement links TRBV28 to TRBJ2-1; 7 nucleotides match TRBD2. The CDR3 runs to 14 residues. Per germline, CDR1 MDHEN and CDR2 SYDVKM. The ends lost 5 bases at V and 7 bases at J; junction bases unmatched: 8.

The CDR3 loop is CASSSTQGYEQYF. CDR3 in DNA: TGCGCCAGCAGCTCCACCCAGGGCTACGAGCAGTACTTC. This sequence joins TRBV5-1 and TRBJ2-7, with a possible D match to TRBD1 (5 bases). Trimming took off 3 bases at V and 3 bases at J, with 10 bases between the two ends. Germline V gene lookup returns CDR1 SGHRS and CDR2 YFSETQ. This CDR3 spans 13 amino acids.